This is a list of T cell receptor beta chains from one sample in a study of blood T cell repertoires in COVID-19. The repertoire was sequenced with immunoSEQ multiplex PCR; TCRdb's copy has only in-frame clones and lacks some. The data contain 300,000 or so clones, around 87% of them singletons. Sequencing was carried out using peripheral blood. These receptors all stem from a woman aged 45-59 years who had recovered from COVID-19. Both conserved end residues are part of each CDR3. The D gene is left open where the match is weak. Expanded clones are given a class, and other clones once, few, many or no size at all.

v_gene: TRBV6-2/TRBV6-3; d_gene: NA; abundance: NA; j_gene: TRBJ1-1; CDR3aa: CASSYAPENTEAFF; CDR3nt: TGTGCCAGCAGTTACGCCCCAGAGAACACTGAAGCTTTCTTT
v_gene: TRBV7-8; d_gene: TRBD1; abundance: medium-sized; j_gene: TRBJ1-1; CDR3aa: CASSFVGQGAPRTEAFF; CDR3nt: TGTGCCAGCAGCTTCGTCGGACAGGGGGCTCCGAGAACTGAAGCTTTCTTT
v_gene: TRBV3-1/TRBV3-2; d_gene: TRBD2; abundance: NA; j_gene: TRBJ2-1; CDR3aa: CASSQTLAGDYNEQFF; CDR3nt: TGTGCCAGCAGCCAAACGTTAGCGGGGGACTACAATGAGCAGTTCTTC
v_gene: TRBV15; d_gene: NA; abundance: NA; j_gene: TRBJ1-2; CDR3aa: CATSKTEADGYTF; CDR3nt: TGTGCCACCAGCAAAACCGAGGCTGATGGCTACACCTTC
v_gene: TRBV28; d_gene: NA; abundance: NA; j_gene: TRBJ1-4; CDR3aa: CASTNSGTGEKLFF; CDR3nt: TGTGCCAGCACCAACTCGGGCACGGGAGAAAAACTGTTTTTT
v_gene: TRBV7-2; d_gene: TRBD1; abundance: once; j_gene: TRBJ2-3; CDR3aa: CASSLIRGRYTDTQYF; CDR3nt: TGTGCCAGCAGCTTAATAAGGGGGCGGTACACAGATACGCAGTATTTT
v_gene: TRBV4-3; d_gene: NA; abundance: NA; j_gene: TRBJ2-7; CDR3aa: CASSPAARTLNHEQYF; CDR3nt: TGCGCCAGCAGCCCAGCTGCCCGGACTTTGAACCACGAGCAGTACTTC
v_gene: TRBV4-3; d_gene: TRBD1; abundance: NA; j_gene: TRBJ2-3; CDR3aa: CASSHQQGAHTDTQYF; CDR3nt: TGCGCCAGCAGCCACCAACAGGGGGCCCACACAGATACGCAGTATTTT
v_gene: TRBV28; d_gene: NA; abundance: NA; j_gene: TRBJ1-1; CDR3aa: CASTMGAGGTEAFF; CDR3nt: TGTGCCAGCACCATGGGTGCAGGAGGCACTGAAGCTTTCTTT
v_gene: TRBV5-4; d_gene: NA; abundance: NA; j_gene: TRBJ1-6; CDR3aa: CASSLDRVSPLHF; CDR3nt: TGTGCCAGCAGCTTGGACAGGGTTTCACCCCTCCACTTT
v_gene: TRBV6-2/TRBV6-3; d_gene: TRBD1; abundance: once; j_gene: TRBJ1-4; CDR3aa: CASSPGQGYEKLFF; CDR3nt: TGTGCCAGCAGCCCCGGACAGGGGTATGAAAAACTGTTTTTT
v_gene: TRBV10-2; d_gene: TRBD1; abundance: NA; j_gene: TRBJ1-5; CDR3aa: CASSERRQGRQPQHF; CDR3nt: TGCGCCAGCAGCGAGAGACGACAGGGGAGGCAGCCCCAGCATTTT
v_gene: TRBV30; d_gene: NA; abundance: NA; j_gene: TRBJ1-1; CDR3aa: CAWSQGRGFEAFF; CDR3nt: TGTGCCTGGAGTCAAGGCAGGGGATTTGAAGCTTTCTTT
v_gene: TRBV7-6; d_gene: TRBD2; abundance: NA; j_gene: TRBJ2-1; CDR3aa: CASSLLAGVHNEQFF; CDR3nt: TGTGCCAGCAGCCTTCTAGCGGGAGTACATAATGAGCAGTTCTTC
v_gene: TRBV2; d_gene: NA; abundance: NA; j_gene: TRBJ2-6; CDR3aa: CASTRAGLGLSGANVLTF; CDR3nt: TGTGCCAGCACGCGCGCGGGGTTAGGGCTCTCTGGGGCCAACGTCCTGACTTTC
v_gene: TRBV7-9; d_gene: NA; abundance: NA; j_gene: TRBJ2-7; CDR3aa: CASSSMDTTLSIRQQYF; CDR3nt: TGTGCCAGCAGCTCCATGGACACTACCCTTTCTATACGGCAGCAGTACTTC
v_gene: TRBV15; d_gene: TRBD1; abundance: NA; j_gene: TRBJ2-3; CDR3aa: CATSRDRDRADTQYF; CDR3nt: TGTGCCACCAGCAGAGATAGGGACAGGGCAGATACGCAGTATTTT
v_gene: TRBV19; d_gene: TRBD1; abundance: NA; j_gene: TRBJ1-1; CDR3aa: CASSKTGSTEAFF; CDR3nt: TGTGCCAGTAGTAAGACAGGGAGCACTGAAGCTTTCTTT
v_gene: TRBV6-5; d_gene: TRBD1; abundance: NA; j_gene: TRBJ1-6; CDR3aa: CASSYLDRGRSPLHF; CDR3nt: TGTGCCAGCAGTTACTTAGACAGGGGGAGGTCACCCCTCCACTTT
v_gene: TRBV30; d_gene: TRBD2; abundance: NA; j_gene: TRBJ2-5; CDR3aa: CAWSVISGPQETQYF; CDR3nt: TGTGCCTGGAGTGTTATTAGCGGGCCTCAAGAGACCCAGTACTTC
v_gene: TRBV4-2; d_gene: TRBD1; abundance: NA; j_gene: TRBJ2-1; CDR3aa: CASSHWDRGVNEQFF; CDR3nt: TGTGCCAGCAGCCACTGGGACAGGGGGGTGAATGAGCAGTTCTTC
v_gene: TRBV20-1; d_gene: NA; abundance: NA; j_gene: TRBJ2-3; CDR3aa: CSLSPGAPQYF; CDR3nt: TGCAGCCTTTCGCCAGGGGCCCCGCAGTATTTT
v_gene: TRBV6-5; d_gene: NA; abundance: NA; j_gene: TRBJ2-7; CDR3aa: CAAAVGALYEQYF; CDR3nt: TGTGCCGCAGCAGTGGGGGCCTTATACGAGCAGTACTTC
v_gene: TRBV6-4; d_gene: NA; abundance: NA; j_gene: TRBJ2-3; CDR3aa: CASSDSAGPGDTQYF; CDR3nt: TGTGCCAGCAGTGACTCGGCGGGGCCAGGGGATACGCAGTATTTT
v_gene: TRBV6-5; d_gene: TRBD1; abundance: once; j_gene: TRBJ1-6; CDR3aa: CASTGQVGHSPLHF; CDR3nt: TGTGCCAGCACCGGACAGGTGGGGCATTCACCCCTCCACTTT
v_gene: TRBV7-2; d_gene: TRBD1; abundance: once; j_gene: TRBJ1-4; CDR3aa: CASRWTGEPEKLFF; CDR3nt: TGTGCCAGCAGATGGACAGGGGAACCCGAAAAACTGTTTTTT
v_gene: TRBV7-6; d_gene: NA; abundance: NA; j_gene: TRBJ2-2; CDR3aa: CASSFSSRDTGELFF; CDR3nt: TGTGCCAGCAGCTTCTCCTCGCGTGACACCGGGGAGCTGTTTTTT
v_gene: TRBV30; d_gene: TRBD1; abundance: NA; j_gene: TRBJ1-2; CDR3aa: CAWRRTGGSNGYTF; CDR3nt: TGTGCCTGGAGACGGACAGGGGGATCAAATGGCTACACCTTC
v_gene: TRBV6-5; d_gene: NA; abundance: NA; j_gene: TRBJ2-4; CDR3aa: CASSPLWEAKNIQYF; CDR3nt: TGTGCCAGCAGTCCTCTCTGGGAGGCCAAAAACATTCAGTACTTC
v_gene: TRBV7-2; d_gene: NA; abundance: NA; j_gene: TRBJ2-5; CDR3aa: CASSLASQGETQYF; CDR3nt: TGTGCCAGCAGCTTAGCTAGCCAGGGAGAGACCCAGTACTTC
v_gene: TRBV7-2; d_gene: NA; abundance: NA; j_gene: TRBJ1-3; CDR3aa: CASSLLPLSGNTIYF; CDR3nt: TGTGCCAGCAGCTTACTTCCACTTTCTGGAAACACCATATATTTT
v_gene: TRBV5-4; d_gene: TRBD1; abundance: NA; j_gene: TRBJ1-2; CDR3aa: CASSLAGGGGYTF; CDR3nt: TGTGCCAGCAGCTTGGCAGGGGGCGGTGGCTACACCTTC
v_gene: TRBV18; d_gene: TRBD1; abundance: NA; j_gene: TRBJ1-4; CDR3aa: CASSRQGATNEKLFF; CDR3nt: TGTGCCAGCTCACGACAGGGTGCAACTAATGAAAAACTGTTTTTT
v_gene: TRBV29-1; d_gene: NA; abundance: NA; j_gene: TRBJ1-4; CDR3aa: CSVYPQGYEKLFF; CDR3nt: TGCAGCGTTTACCCGCAGGGTTATGAAAAACTGTTTTTT
v_gene: TRBV18; d_gene: NA; abundance: NA; j_gene: TRBJ2-7; CDR3aa: CASSLTRTGEQYF; CDR3nt: TGTGCCAGCTCCCTCACGCGGACTGGCGAGCAGTACTTC
v_gene: TRBV30; d_gene: TRBD2; abundance: NA; j_gene: TRBJ2-7; CDR3aa: CAWNPPGTSMGQQYF; CDR3nt: TGTGCCTGGAATCCTCCCGGGACTAGCATGGGGCAGCAGTACTTC
v_gene: TRBV6-5; d_gene: NA; abundance: NA; j_gene: TRBJ1-5; CDR3aa: CASRSDRDNQPQHF; CDR3nt: TGTGCCAGCAGATCCGACAGAGACAATCAGCCCCAGCATTTT
v_gene: TRBV5-8; d_gene: TRBD1; abundance: NA; j_gene: TRBJ1-1; CDR3aa: CASSLGEGATEAFF; CDR3nt: TGTGCCAGCAGCTTGGGTGAGGGGGCGACTGAAGCTTTCTTT
v_gene: TRBV28; d_gene: TRBD2; abundance: many; j_gene: TRBJ2-1; CDR3aa: CASSSGTSGRSSYNEQFF; CDR3nt: TGTGCCAGCAGCTCCGGGACTAGCGGGAGGAGCTCCTACAATGAGCAGTTCTTC
v_gene: TRBV5-4; d_gene: NA; abundance: NA; j_gene: TRBJ1-1; CDR3aa: CASSSRQSPEAFF; CDR3nt: TGTGCCAGCAGCTCTAGGCAGAGCCCTGAAGCTTTCTTT
v_gene: TRBV5-1; d_gene: NA; abundance: NA; j_gene: TRBJ2-5; CDR3aa: CASSLDDIQETQYF; CDR3nt: TGCGCCAGCAGCTTGGACGACATACAAGAGACCCAGTACTTC
v_gene: TRBV29-1; d_gene: NA; abundance: once; j_gene: TRBJ2-1; CDR3aa: CSATLGLYNEQFF; CDR3nt: TGCAGCGCAACTTTAGGACTCTACAATGAGCAGTTCTTC
v_gene: TRBV7-9; d_gene: NA; abundance: NA; j_gene: TRBJ1-1; CDR3aa: CASSPLTGNTEAFF; CDR3nt: TGTGCCAGCAGCCCCCTGACAGGGAACACTGAAGCTTTCTTT
v_gene: TRBV28; d_gene: NA; abundance: NA; j_gene: TRBJ2-7; CDR3aa: CASSPGQLYEQYF; CDR3nt: TGTGCCAGCAGTCCCGGACAGCTCTACGAGCAGTACTTC
v_gene: TRBV4-2; d_gene: NA; abundance: NA; j_gene: TRBJ1-6; CDR3aa: CASSQVQNNSPLHF; CDR3nt: TGTGCCAGCAGCCAAGTTCAAAATAATTCACCCCTCCACTTT
v_gene: TRBV6-5; d_gene: TRBD2; abundance: NA; j_gene: TRBJ2-7; CDR3aa: CASSPGASGAHEQYF; CDR3nt: TGTGCCAGCAGTCCTGGGGCTAGCGGGGCCCACGAGCAGTACTTC
v_gene: TRBV5-4; d_gene: TRBD1; abundance: NA; j_gene: TRBJ1-4; CDR3aa: CASSQTTGGDEKLFF; CDR3nt: TGTGCCAGCAGTCAAACCACAGGGGGTGATGAAAAACTGTTTTTT